This is a list of T cell receptor beta chains from one sample in a study of T-cell reconstitution after alpha-beta-depleted transplantation in children. TCRdb redid the calling of the PCR reads with MiXCR, one entry per CDR3 protein. In the table there are about 58,000 distinct CDR3 sequences, 40% to 55% of which are singletons. The starting material was PBMCs, mostly from graft donor cells, obtained 360 days after TCRalphabeta/CD19-depleted stem cell transplant. The receptors here all came from a male patient younger than 18 who had a stem cell transplant for acute lymphoblastic leukemia, so the T cells may come from the graft donor. Each CDR3 is given with its conserved first and last residue. The D gene is left open where the match is weak. Expanded clones get a size class; other rows say once, few or many, or leave the size out.

clone_size: .; v_call: TRBV10-3; j_call: TRBJ2-3; d_call: TRBD2; cdr3_nt: TGTGCCATCAGTCCGCTAGGCGGGAGGGGGACAGATACGCAGTATTTT; cdr3_aa: CAISPLGGRGTDTQYF
clone_size: few; v_call: TRBV12-5; j_call: TRBJ1-1; d_call: TRBD1; cdr3_nt: TGTGCTAGTGGCCGTGGTGACAGGGGGATAAACACTGAAGCTTTCTTT; cdr3_aa: CASGRGDRGINTEAFF
clone_size: .; v_call: TRBV6-4; j_call: TRBJ1-5; d_call: .; cdr3_nt: TGTGCCAGCAGTCGATTCGACGGGCTCAATCAGCCCCAGCATTTT; cdr3_aa: CASSRFDGLNQPQHF
clone_size: .; v_call: TRBV20-1; j_call: TRBJ2-1; d_call: TRBD2; cdr3_nt: TGCAGTGCTGCCGGGACTAGCGGCGCCTACAATGAGCAGTTCTTC; cdr3_aa: CSAAGTSGAYNEQFF
clone_size: .; v_call: TRBV12-3/TRBV12-4; j_call: TRBJ1-4; d_call: TRBD1; cdr3_nt: TGTGCCAGCACCCAGACAGGGTGGGATGAAAAACTGTTTTTT; cdr3_aa: CASTQTGWDEKLFF
clone_size: many; v_call: TRBV5-1; j_call: TRBJ2-5; d_call: .; cdr3_nt: TGCGCCAGCGGGCGAGACGGGAAGTACCAAGAGACCCAGTACTTC; cdr3_aa: CASGRDGKYQETQYF
clone_size: few; v_call: TRBV9; j_call: TRBJ1-4; d_call: TRBD1; cdr3_nt: TGTGCCAGCAGCGCTAGCGGGACAGAGGGGGAAAAACTGTTTTTT; cdr3_aa: CASSASGTEGEKLFF
clone_size: .; v_call: TRBV7-2; j_call: TRBJ2-1; d_call: TRBD1; cdr3_nt: TGTGCCAGTAGGGACAGAGACTACAATGAGCAGTTCTTC; cdr3_aa: CASRDRDYNEQFF
clone_size: .; v_call: TRBV28; j_call: TRBJ2-3; d_call: .; cdr3_nt: TGTGCCAGCAGTAGTATTCCCTCCGAGACAAGCACAGATACGCAGTATTTT; cdr3_aa: CASSSIPSETSTDTQYF
clone_size: .; v_call: TRBV12-3/TRBV12-4; j_call: TRBJ2-7; d_call: TRBD2; cdr3_nt: TGTGCCAGCAGTTTGATTCGGGGGGGGATATCCCTCTACGAGCAGTACTTC; cdr3_aa: CASSLIRGGISLYEQYF
clone_size: .; v_call: TRBV14; j_call: TRBJ1-4; d_call: TRBD1; cdr3_nt: TGTGCCAGCAGCCAAGGGACAGGGGGAGGTGAAAAACTGTTTTTT; cdr3_aa: CASSQGTGGGEKLFF
clone_size: .; v_call: TRBV4-1; j_call: TRBJ2-3; d_call: .; cdr3_nt: TGCGCCAGCAGCCCCACGGGGGCTAGCACAGATACGCAGTATTTT; cdr3_aa: CASSPTGASTDTQYF
clone_size: .; v_call: TRBV11-2; j_call: TRBJ1-1; d_call: .; cdr3_nt: TGTGCCAGCAGCTTAGATGGGGTGGGCGGGAACACTGAAGCTTTCTTT; cdr3_aa: CASSLDGVGGNTEAFF
clone_size: few; v_call: TRBV5-1; j_call: TRBJ2-7; d_call: .; cdr3_nt: TGCGCCAGCAGCTTGGCCGACGGTTACGAGCAGTACTTC; cdr3_aa: CASSLADGYEQYF
clone_size: .; v_call: TRBV28; j_call: TRBJ2-7; d_call: TRBD2; cdr3_nt: TGTGCCAGCAGTTTTTCCAGCGGGAGTATTTCCTACGAGCAGTACTTC; cdr3_aa: CASSFSSGSISYEQYF
clone_size: once; v_call: TRBV12-3/TRBV12-4; j_call: TRBJ2-3; d_call: .; cdr3_nt: TGTGCCAGCAGTTTTAGGGGGGTCACAGATACGCAGTATTTT; cdr3_aa: CASSFRGVTDTQYF
clone_size: few; v_call: TRBV11-2; j_call: TRBJ2-2; d_call: TRBD1; cdr3_nt: TGTGCCAGCAGCATCCTTCCCGGGACAGGTCCCGGGGAGCTGTTTTTT; cdr3_aa: CASSILPGTGPGELFF
clone_size: .; v_call: TRBV7-2; j_call: TRBJ2-7; d_call: TRBD2; cdr3_nt: TGTGCCAGCAGCTTAGCGCGGGCTAGCGGTAACTACGAGCAGTACTTC; cdr3_aa: CASSLARASGNYEQYF
clone_size: .; v_call: TRBV7-6; j_call: TRBJ1-1; d_call: .; cdr3_nt: TGTGCCAGCAGCTCAAGGAAAGGGACTGAAGCTTTCTTT; cdr3_aa: CASSSRKGTEAFF
clone_size: few; v_call: TRBV20-1; j_call: TRBJ2-2; d_call: TRBD1; cdr3_nt: TGCAGTGCTGCCCGACAGGGGTTCACCGGGGAGCTGTTTTTT; cdr3_aa: CSAARQGFTGELFF
clone_size: .; v_call: TRBV7-3; j_call: TRBJ2-2; d_call: .; cdr3_nt: TGTGCCAGCAGCTCCCAGGGAGGCACCGGGGAGCTGTTTTTT; cdr3_aa: CASSSQGGTGELFF
clone_size: .; v_call: TRBV27; j_call: TRBJ1-2; d_call: .; cdr3_nt: TGTGCCAGCAGTCCATTCCCCGGGGAGACCAACTATGGCTACACCTTC; cdr3_aa: CASSPFPGETNYGYTF
clone_size: .; v_call: TRBV10-3; j_call: TRBJ2-7; d_call: TRBD2; cdr3_nt: TGTGCCACCTCGGGACTAGCGGGATTCGACGAGCAGTACTTC; cdr3_aa: CATSGLAGFDEQYF
clone_size: .; v_call: TRBV6-1; j_call: TRBJ1-5; d_call: TRBD1; cdr3_nt: TGTGCCAGCGGGGCGACTTCAGGGGGCAAACAGCCCCAGCATTTT; cdr3_aa: CASGATSGGKQPQHF
clone_size: .; v_call: TRBV27; j_call: TRBJ2-7; d_call: TRBD1; cdr3_nt: TGTGCCAGCAGTCCTGACAGGGACGAGCAGTACTTC; cdr3_aa: CASSPDRDEQYF
clone_size: .; v_call: TRBV5-6; j_call: TRBJ2-4; d_call: .; cdr3_nt: TGTGCCAGCAGCTTGGCCGGGAATCACTATCTAGCCAAAAACATTCAGTACTTC; cdr3_aa: CASSLAGNHYLAKNIQYF
clone_size: once; v_call: TRBV9; j_call: TRBJ2-4; d_call: TRBD2; cdr3_nt: TGTGCCAGCAGTCCGGGGGGAGGGAGTGTGAACATTCAGTACTTC; cdr3_aa: CASSPGGGSVNIQYF
clone_size: .; v_call: TRBV29-1; j_call: TRBJ2-1; d_call: TRBD1; cdr3_nt: TGCAGCGGGACAGGGGCCCACAATGAGCAGTTCTTC; cdr3_aa: CSGTGAHNEQFF
clone_size: .; v_call: TRBV9; j_call: TRBJ2-1; d_call: .; cdr3_nt: TGTGCCAGCAGCGTAGACCCCCAGTACAATGAGCAGTTCTTC; cdr3_aa: CASSVDPQYNEQFF
clone_size: .; v_call: TRBV5-1; j_call: TRBJ2-1; d_call: TRBD2; cdr3_nt: TGCGCCAGCAGCTCCCCGGGACTAGGCCGCAATGAGCAGTTCTTC; cdr3_aa: CASSSPGLGRNEQFF